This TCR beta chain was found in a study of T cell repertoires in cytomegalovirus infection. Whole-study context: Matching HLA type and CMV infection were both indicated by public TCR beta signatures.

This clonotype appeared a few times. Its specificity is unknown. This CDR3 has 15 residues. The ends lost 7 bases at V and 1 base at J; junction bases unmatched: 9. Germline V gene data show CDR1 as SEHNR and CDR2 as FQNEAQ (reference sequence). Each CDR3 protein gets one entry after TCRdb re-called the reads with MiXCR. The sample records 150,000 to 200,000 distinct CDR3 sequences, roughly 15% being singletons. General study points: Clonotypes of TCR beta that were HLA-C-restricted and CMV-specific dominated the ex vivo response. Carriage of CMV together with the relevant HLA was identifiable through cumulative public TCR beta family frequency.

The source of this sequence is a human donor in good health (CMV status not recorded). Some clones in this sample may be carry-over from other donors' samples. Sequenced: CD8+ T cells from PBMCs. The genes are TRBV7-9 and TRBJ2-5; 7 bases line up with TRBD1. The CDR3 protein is CASTGPRTGQETQYF. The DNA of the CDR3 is TGTGCCAGCACCGGCCCCCGGACAGGCCAAGAGACCCAGTACTTC.